This T cell receptor beta chain emerged from a study of cytomegalovirus exposure and HLA in healthy donors. Trimming stripped 5 bases from V and 0 bases from J, with 10 bases between. Germline-derived CDR1 and CDR2 are SEHNR and FQNEAQ (reference sequence). The CDR3 consists of 14 residues. With regard to this clone: The antigen is not known.

The PCR contained 60 Vbeta and 13 Jbeta primers. Repertoires were generated with immunoSEQ multiplex PCR, while TCRdb's copy carries only in-frame clones and drops some. The data contain around 120,000 clones, over 65% of them singletons. The study's findings and limits: Sequences of the TCR beta chain were said to predict the HLA-A and HLA-B alleles of most subjects accurately.

The sequencing sample was made of PBMCs. The chain links TRBV7-9 to TRBJ1-1, with D possibly TRBD1 on 5 matching bases. The sequence was collected from a woman in her forties in good health and CMV-seronegative. The CDR3 spells CASSLRQLNTEAFF. The DNA of the CDR3 is TGTGCCAGCAGCCTTAGACAGCTGAACACTGAAGCTTTCTTT. The whole variable domain, filled in from reference TRBV7-9 and TRBJ1-1, reads DTGVSQNPRHKITKRGQNVTFRCDPISEHNRLYWYRQTLGQGPEFLTYFQNEAQLEKSRLLSDRFSAERPKGSFSTLEIQRTEQGDSAMYLCASSLRQLNTEAFFGQGTRLTVV.